What follows are 21 T cell receptor beta chains derived from one specimen sequenced in a study of regulatory T cells in long-lasting Graves disease. Indicated time point: newly diagnosed GD, antithyroid drugs for less than 3 months. PBMCs provided the RNA from which the TCR library was made. Arm-PCR with iRepertoire HTBI primers amplified the CDR3 regions for these TCR beta libraries. TCRdb processed the multiplex PCR reads anew with MiXCR; each CDR3 protein has one entry. The sample yields about 370,000 distinct CDR3 sequences, roughly a sixth seen once. The sequenced sample was peripheral blood mononuclear cells (PBMCs), obtained at new diagnosis, from a patient treated with antithyroid drugs. The receptors derive from a female donor with Graves disease.

The gene calls are TRBV5-5 and TRBJ2-3, with unresolved D. V lost 0 bases, J lost 6 bases, and 17 bases lay in between. In germline, CDR1 is SGHKS, CDR2 YYEKEE (reference sequence). CDR3 length equals 16 residues. In DNA, the CDR3 is TGTGCCAGCAGCTTGGAGCGCCGGCGACAAGGGGATACGCAGTATTTT. It translates to CASSLERRRQGDTQYF. The full variable domain, in which reference TRBV5-5 and TRBJ2-3 provide the parts outside the CDR3, is DAGVTQSPTHLIKTRGQQVTLRCSPISGHKSVSWYQQVLGQGPQFIFQYYEKEERGRGNFPDRFSARQFPNYSSELNVNALLLGDSALYLCASSLERRRQGDTQYFGPGTRLTVL.

This clonotype was seen repeatedly, ten times or more. The genes are TRBV12-5 and TRBJ2-7, with TRBD1 matching over 9 bases. After removal of 5 bases from V and 7 bases from J, the junction contained 15 bases not matched to a gene. The CDR3 is made up of 16 amino acids. Germline CDR1 reads LGHNT; CDR2 reads FRNRAP. The CDR3 nucleotides read TGTGCTAGTGGTCCGGAAAGGGGACAGGGTCCTCAGGAGCAGTACTTC. It specifies CASGPERGQGPQEQYF. Full variable domain (remainder filled in from reference TRBV12-5 and TRBJ2-7): DARVTQTPRHKVTEMGQEVTMRCQPILGHNTVFWYRQTMMQGLELLAYFRNRAPLDDSGMPKDRFSAEMPDATLATLKIQPSEPRDSAVYFCASGPERGQGPQEQYFGPGTRLTVT.

This clonotype was detected many times. This chain joins TRBV24-1 and TRBJ2-1, with TRBD2 matching 8 bases. Trimming cost V 3 bases and J 8 bases; bases outside gene matches: 2. Germline V gene sequence: CDR1 KGHDR, CDR2 SFDVKD. The CDR3 has 13 residues. The CDR3 DNA reads as TGTGCCACCAGTGATGGCGGGAGGTATGAGCAGTTCTTC. Translating it yields CATSDGGRYEQFF.

On this clonotype itself: A read error is possible here, since a much larger clone lies one base away. The rearrangement joins TRBV12-3 or TRBV12-4 to TRBJ1-1, with D tentatively TRBD1 (6 bases). Trimming stripped 4 bases from V and 6 bases from J, with 18 bases between. This CDR3 region has 15 residues. CDR3 sequence reads: CASSYSKRGDAEAFF. Written as DNA, the CDR3 is TGTGCCAGCAGTTACTCGAAGAGGGGGGACGCTGAAGCTTTCTTT.

In this sample, this clonotype turned up a few times. The chain combines TRBV7-2 with TRBJ2-1, with 10 bases fitting TRBD2. Trimming took 5 bases from V and 6 from J; bases not matched to a gene: 13. CDR1 is SGHTA, CDR2 FQGNSA, per germline. The CDR3 covers 17 residues. The CDR3 protein is CASSKGWGLAGVNEQFF. The CDR3 bases are TGTGCCAGCAGCAAAGGGTGGGGTCTAGCGGGGGTCAATGAGCAGTTCTTC.

Concerning this clonotype: This likely reflects a read error, since a far larger clone is one base away. This sequence joins TRBV7-2 and TRBJ1-1, with TRBD1 matching 7 bases. This CDR3 spans 15 amino acids. Germline V gene data show CDR1 as SGHTA and CDR2 as FQGNSA. This CDR3 reads CACRERGRLNTEAFF. The CDR3 DNA follows: TGTGCCTGCAGAGAAAGGGGGCGACTAAACACTGAAGCTTTCTTT.

The DNA of the CDR3 is TGCAGTGCTAGAGTGTCGGGACAGAATAATTCACCCCTCCACTTT. Encoded protein: CSARVSGQNNSPLHF. This chain connects TRBV20-1 to TRBJ1-6; 7 bases are a match to TRBD1. After removal of 1 base from V and 5 bases from J, the junction contained 5 bases not matched to a gene. Germline values: CDR1 DFQATT, CDR2 SNEGSKA (reference sequence). This CDR3 region has 15 residues.

This clonotype was observed at least ten times. The chain employs TRBV20-1 and TRBJ1-3; D may be TRBD1 (5 bases). Trimming stripped 4 bases from V and 3 bases from J, with 13 bases between. This CDR3 has 14 amino acids. The germline CDR1 and CDR2 sequences are DFQATT and SNEGSKA (reference sequence). The CDR3 loop reads CSAIGALFGNTIYF. In nucleotides, the CDR3 is TGCAGTGCTATTGGGGCCTTGTTTGGAAACACCATATATTTT.

This clonotype has a count of ten or more. The chain uses TRBV9 and TRBJ1-1, with D possibly TRBD1 on 6 matching bases. V was cut by 4 bases and J by 5 bases, with 18 bases left in between. This CDR3 comprises 15 residues. Per the germline V gene, CDR1 is SGDLS and CDR2 is YYNGEE. The CDR3 DNA reads as TGTGCCAGCAGCTCACAGGGAACACTTCCTACTGAAGCTTTCTTT. Its translation is CASSSQGTLPTEAFF.

This chain uses TRBV7-3 with TRBJ1-1; the match to TRBD1 covers 7 bases. V was clipped by 5 bases and J by 3 bases; unmatched bases: 12. Germline V gene data show CDR1 as SGHTA and CDR2 as FQGTGA. The CDR3 is 16 amino acids. The CDR3 sequence is CASSPGPTGSYTEAFF. The CDR3 DNA sequence: TGTGCCAGCAGCCCCGGACCGACAGGGAGTTACACTGAAGCTTTCTTT. Full variable domain (outside the CDR3, taken from reference TRBV7-3 and TRBJ1-1): GAGVSQTPSNKVTEKGKYVELRCDPISGHTALYWYRQSLGQGPEFLIYFQGTGAADDSGLPNDRFFAVRPEGSVSTLKIQRTERGDSAVYLCASSPGPTGSYTEAFFGQGTRLTVV.

This clonotype was seen at least ten times. J is TRBJ2-2 and V is TRBV2; 7 bases align to TRBD1. Germline V gene lookup returns CDR1 SNHLY and CDR2 FYNNEI. The junction had 4 bases not matched to a gene; V was cut back by 6 bases and J by 0 bases. This CDR3 comprises 15 residues. DNA of the CDR3: TGTGCCAGCAGGAGGGACAGCGCGAACACCGGGGAGCTGTTTTTT. It specifies CASRRDSANTGELFF.

This chain joins TRBV18 and TRBJ1-1, with D hard to call. V was cut by 1 base and J by 0 bases, with 12 bases left in between. This CDR3 is built from 16 residues. Germline loops: CDR1 KGHSH, CDR2 LQKENI. The CDR3 protein is CASSPRLGRLNTEAFF. DNA for the CDR3: TGTGCCAGCTCACCACGCTTGGGCAGATTGAACACTGAAGCTTTCTTT.

This clonotype was counted at least ten times. This chain connects TRBV10-3 to TRBJ2-3; a weak D match, TRBD2 (6 bases). V lost 2 bases to trimming and J lost 0 bases, with 9 bases between them. The CDR3 is 15 amino acids. Germline assignment: CDR1 ENHRY and CDR2 SYGVKD. CDR3 region: CAISEGGLSTDTQYF. The CDR3, as DNA: TGTGCCATCAGTGAGGGGGGACTCAGCACAGATACGCAGTATTTT.

This clonotype has ten or more counts. J is TRBJ1-4 and V is TRBV28; possible D gene TRBD1, 5 bases. Trimming removed 2 bases at V and 4 bases at J, with 11 bases between. Per germline, CDR1 MDHEN and CDR2 SYDVKM. This CDR3 is built from 15 residues. The CDR3 sequence is CASSLPWTSNEKLFF. CDR3 in DNA: TGTGCCAGCAGTTTACCGTGGACAAGTAATGAAAAACTGTTTTTT.

This clonotype has more than one count but fewer than ten. The chain links TRBV3-1 to TRBJ1-2; 7 nucleotides line up with TRBD1. CDR1 LGHDT and CDR2 YNNKEL come from the germline V gene (reference sequence). With V trimmed by 1 base and J by 14 bases, 7 bases remained unmatched. CDR3 length: 12 amino acids. The CDR3 nucleotides are TGTGCCAGCAGCCAAGGAGCAGGGGGTAGAACCTTC. It translates to CASSQGAGGRTF.

About this clonotype itself: Germline is not matched at one junction end, which may reflect a read error. The rearrangement links TRBV29-1 to TRBJ2-3, with TRBD2 matching over 9 bases. Per germline, CDR1 SQVTM and CDR2 ANQGSEA. The CDR3 contains 19 residues. CDR3 in DNA: TGCAGCGTTGCGAAGCTTGGAGTAGCGGGAGTAGGGGGGACAGATGCGCAGTATTTT. Its translation is CSVAKLGVAGVGGTDAQYF.

This clonotype was found many times. V and J are TRBV5-1 and TRBJ2-1; 8 positions match TRBD2. Germline V gene sequence: CDR1 SGHRS, CDR2 YFSETQ. V shed 1 base and J 6 bases; nucleotides not matched to a gene: 9. The CDR3 runs 16 residues. The chain's CDR3 is CASSLSLAGNLNEQFF. DNA for the CDR3: TGCGCCAGCAGCTTGAGTCTAGCGGGTAACCTCAATGAGCAGTTCTTC.

This clonotype was recorded many times. The missing conserved phenylalanine or tryptophan at the end of this CDR3 makes a read error likely. The chain couples TRBV20-1 to TRBJ1-6; TRBD1 matches 8 bases. The CDR3 sequence is 15 residues long. The ends lost 1 base at V and 4 bases at J; junction bases unmatched: 3. CDR1 DFQATT and CDR2 SNEGSKA come from the germline V gene (reference sequence). CDR3 sequence: CSARGQGLYNSPLHL. CDR3 coding DNA: TGCAGTGCTAGAGGACAGGGGCTGTATAATTCACCCCTCCACCTT.

This clonotype has only a few counts. J is TRBJ2-7 and V is TRBV6-1, with D unclear. The CDR3 is 14 amino acids. CDR1 is MNHNS and CDR2 is SASEGT in the germline V gene. V was cut by 4 bases and J by 1 base, with 11 bases left in between. The CDR3 nucleotides read TGTGCCAGCAGTGGGTTTCAGGAATCCTACGAGCAGTACTTC. Protein sequence: CASSGFQESYEQYF.

This clonotype was found many times. CDR3 residues: CASTRDRVGYTF. The CDR3 bases are TGTGCCAGCACTCGGGACAGGGTCGGCTACACCTTC. The J gene is TRBJ1-2, the V gene TRBV6-1, with 9 positions matching TRBD1. The CDR3 consists of 12 residues. The J segment lost 8 bases and the V segment lost 7 bases, leaving 5 bases of the junction unmatched. The V gene's germline CDR1 is MNHNS and CDR2 SASEGT.

This clonotype was seen ten or more times. The chain uses TRBV7-8 and TRBJ1-1; D gene unclear. The germline V gene encodes CDR1 SGHVS and CDR2 FQNEAQ. V was cut by 1 base and J by 0 bases, with 9 bases left in between. This CDR3 region has 15 residues. Here the CDR3 DNA reads TGTGCCAGCAGCTTAGATACAGCCCTGAACACTGAAGCTTTCTTT. The encoded protein is CASSLDTALNTEAFF. The variable domain in full, with the rest retrieved from reference TRBV7-8 and TRBJ1-1, is GAGVSQSPRYKVAKRGQDVALRCDPISGHVSLFWYQQALGQGPEFLTYFQNEAQLDKSGLPSDRFFAERPEGSVSTLKIQRTQQEDSAVYLCASSLDTALNTEAFFGQGTRLTVV.